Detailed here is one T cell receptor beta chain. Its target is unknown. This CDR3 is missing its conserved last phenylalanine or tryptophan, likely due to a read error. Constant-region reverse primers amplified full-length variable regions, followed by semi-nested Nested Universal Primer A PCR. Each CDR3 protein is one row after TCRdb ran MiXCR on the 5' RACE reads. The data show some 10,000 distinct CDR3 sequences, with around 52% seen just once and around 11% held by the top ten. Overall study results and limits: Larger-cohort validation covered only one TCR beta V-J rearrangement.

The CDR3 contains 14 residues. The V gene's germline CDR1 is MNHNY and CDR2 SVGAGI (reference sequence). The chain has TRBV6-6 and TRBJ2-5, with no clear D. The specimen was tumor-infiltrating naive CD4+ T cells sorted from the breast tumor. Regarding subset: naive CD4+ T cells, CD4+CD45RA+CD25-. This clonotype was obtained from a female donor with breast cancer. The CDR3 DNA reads TGTGCTAGCAGTTACTCTTCAGGTCAAGAGACCCAGTACCTC. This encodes CASSYSSGQETQYL.